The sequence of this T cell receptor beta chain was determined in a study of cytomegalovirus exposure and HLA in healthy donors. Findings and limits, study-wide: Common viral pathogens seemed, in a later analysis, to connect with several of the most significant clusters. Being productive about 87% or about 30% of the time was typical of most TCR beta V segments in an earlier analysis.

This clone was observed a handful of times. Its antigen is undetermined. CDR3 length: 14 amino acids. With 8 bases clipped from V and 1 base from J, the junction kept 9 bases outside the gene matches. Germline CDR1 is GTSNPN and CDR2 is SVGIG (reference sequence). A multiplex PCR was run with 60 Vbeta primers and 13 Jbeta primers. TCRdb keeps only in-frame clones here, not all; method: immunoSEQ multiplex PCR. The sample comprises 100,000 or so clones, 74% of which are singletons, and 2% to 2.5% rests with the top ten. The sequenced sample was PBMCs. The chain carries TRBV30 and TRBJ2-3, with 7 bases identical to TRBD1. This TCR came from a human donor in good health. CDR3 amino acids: CAADPDRGTDTQYF. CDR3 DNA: TGTGCCGCAGACCCCGACAGGGGCACAGATACGCAGTATTTT.